Given below is one TCR beta chain in context. What it binds is unknown. The data derive from a study of T cells expressing NK-cell markers. Study-level information: Most of the eight sequenced donors tested HCMV-seropositive; one tested seronegative.

Study-wide points: For a handful of donors, these clonotypes were likewise the leading ones in the CD3+CD56-NKG2C+ fraction.

Germline lookup yields CDR1 MNHNY and CDR2 SVGAGI (reference sequence). The CDR3 length is 16 residues. It was by 5'RACE template switching with UMIs that TCR beta cDNA was made. TCRdb reprocessed the 5' RACE reads and keeps a single row for each CDR3 protein, giving no DNA. The sample's table shows some 500,000 distinct CDR3 sequences. This TCR was sampled from a woman aged 45-59 years in good health. Input material: blood T cells: a sorted CD56 or NKG2C T cell subset, CD4+ or CD8+ T cells, or bulk PBMC T cells (not recorded which). The genes are TRBV6-6 and TRBJ1-2; the D call of TRBD1 rests on TCRdb alone, since no DNA is present to check it. Here the CDR3 reads CASSPGTEKMLYGYTF.